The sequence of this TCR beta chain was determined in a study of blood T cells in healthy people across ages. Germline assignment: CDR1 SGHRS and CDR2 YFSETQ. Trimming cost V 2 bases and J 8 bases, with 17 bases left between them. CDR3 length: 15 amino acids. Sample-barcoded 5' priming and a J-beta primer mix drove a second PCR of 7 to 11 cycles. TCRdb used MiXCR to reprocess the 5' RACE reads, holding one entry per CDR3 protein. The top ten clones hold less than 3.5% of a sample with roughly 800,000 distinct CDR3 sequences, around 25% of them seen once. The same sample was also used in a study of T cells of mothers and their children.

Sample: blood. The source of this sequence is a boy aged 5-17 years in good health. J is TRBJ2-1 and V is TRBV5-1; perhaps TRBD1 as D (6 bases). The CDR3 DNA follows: TGCGCCAGCAGCTTCCGGGACACCCCAAATTATGAGCAGTTCTTC. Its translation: CASSFRDTPNYEQFF.